The 8 T cell receptor beta chains below were found in one sample sequenced in a study of blood T cell repertoires in COVID-19. Libraries were prepared by immunoSEQ multiplex PCR; TCRdb keeps only in-frame clonotypes and omits some of them. In the table there are about 350,000 clones, about 90% of which are singletons. The sample consisted of peripheral blood. These receptors all stem from a woman between 18 and 29 years old who had recovered from COVID-19.

The CDR3 region has the DNA TGTGCCAGCAGCCAGGTAACAGGTTCCGAGCAGTACGTC. It codes for CASSQVTGSEQYV. The rearrangement joins TRBV3-1 (or the pseudogene TRBV3-2) to TRBJ2-7; a weak D match, TRBD1 (5 bases). The germline V gene encodes CDR1 LGHDT and CDR2 YNNKEL (reference sequence). The CDR3 has 13 amino acids. With 3 bases removed from V and 6 bases from J, the gap between germline ends came to 12 bases.

The chain employs TRBV7-2 and TRBJ2-3, with a weak D call TRBD2 (5 bases). Trimming stripped 3 bases from V and 5 bases from J, with 9 bases between. The CDR3 runs to 13 residues. CDR1 SGHTA and CDR2 FQGNSA come from the germline V gene. This CDR3 reads CASSLSAGDTQYF. CDR3 nucleotide sequence: TGTGCCAGCAGCTTGTCTGCGGGAGATACGCAGTATTTT.

The V call is TRBV21-1, the J call TRBJ2-7; the table's D gene call, TRBD2, was not cross checked with the DNA. TRBV21-1 is a recognized pseudogene. This CDR3 comprises 19 residues. The CDR3 protein is CASSKEKREGRESSYEQYV. The CDR3 nucleotides read TGTGCCAGCAGCAAAGAGAAGCGGGAGGGCCGGGAAAGTTCCTACGAGCAGTACGTC.

The chain links TRBV2 to TRBJ1-4; TRBD1 is a possible D gene (6 bases). Germline lookup yields CDR1 SNHLY and CDR2 FYNNEI. V was trimmed by 2 bases and J by 7 bases, leaving 11 bases between them. The CDR3 runs 14 residues. CDR3 sequence (DNA): TGTGCCAGCAGTGAACAGGGGAGAGGTGAAAAACTGTTTTTT. Protein sequence: CASSEQGRGEKLFF.

The chain is built from TRBV29-1 and TRBJ2-3, with 8 nucleotides matching TRBD1. Germline loops: CDR1 SQVTM, CDR2 ANQGSEA. This CDR3 region has 14 residues. The V and J ends lost 2 bases and 1 base, in that order; junction bases with no gene match: 2. The CDR3 nucleotides are TGCAGCGTTGAACAGGGACAGGGCACAGATACGCAGTATTTT. It specifies CSVEQGQGTDTQYF.

This clone was observed a single time. This rearrangement joins TRBV20-1 to TRBJ2-1, with D perhaps TRBD2 (6 bases). Germline CDR1 and CDR2: DFQATT and SNEGSKA (reference sequence). The CDR3 loop spans 16 amino acids. Trimming took 3 bases from V and 2 from J, leaving 17 bases between them. CDR3 sequence: CSASRAGPTTYNEQFF. CDR3 bases: TGCAGTGCTAGTCGAGCGGGCCCCACTACCTACAATGAGCAGTTCTTC.

The chain couples TRBV11-3 to TRBJ2-2, with 9 bases matching TRBD2. Germline CDR1 SGHNT, CDR2 YENEEA. The J segment lost 5 bases and the V segment lost 1 base, leaving 8 bases of the junction unmatched. This CDR3 has 17 residues. CDR3: CASSLVLAGAWTGELFF. For the CDR3, the DNA is TGTGCCAGCAGCTTAGTATTAGCGGGAGCATGGACCGGGGAGCTGTTTTTT.

CDR3 sequence: CASSPPGLAGDTDTQYF. Here the CDR3 DNA reads TGTGCCAGCTCACCACCGGGACTAGCGGGAGACACAGATACGCAGTATTTT. The chain has TRBV18 and TRBJ2-3, with 14 bases fitting TRBD2. This CDR3 has 17 amino acids. Germline V CDR1 and CDR2: KGHSH, LQKENI. With 0 bases clipped from V and 2 bases from J, the junction kept 1 base outside the gene matches.